One sample yielded the 27 T cell receptor beta chains listed below, sequenced in a study of T cell repertoires in cytomegalovirus infection. A single record per CDR3 protein comes from TCRdb applying MiXCR to the reads. The sample has about 740,000 distinct CDR3 sequences, 35% seen once; the top ten hold about 2.8%. Specimen: PBMCs. Receptor source: a human donor in good health (CMV status not recorded). Some clones in this sample may be carry-over from other donors' samples.

Worth noting for this clonotype: This may arise from a read error, as a much more abundant clone is one base away. This CDR3 reads CARRKDRVNTEAFF. In nucleotides, the CDR3 is TGTGCCCGCAGAAAGGACAGGGTGAACACTGAAGCTTTCTTT. V usage is TRBV25-1 and J usage is TRBJ1-1; 8 nucleotides match TRBD1. The CDR3 is 14 residues long. Germline V gene lookup returns CDR1 MGHDK and CDR2 SYGVNS.

This clonotype was detected a few times. The rearrangement uses TRBV2 and TRBJ2-3, with 7 bases matching TRBD1. V shed 7 bases, J shed 2 bases, and the junction held 6 bases outside the gene matches. Germline assignment: CDR1 SNHLY and CDR2 FYNNEI. The CDR3 covers 14 residues. The CDR3 spells CASKGQRSTDTQYF. Here the CDR3 DNA reads TGTGCCAGCAAGGGACAGCGGTCCACAGATACGCAGTATTTT. Based on the CDR3 plus reference TRBV2 and TRBJ2-3, the full variable domain is EPEVTQTPSHQVTQMGQEVILRCVPISNHLYFYWYRQILGQKVEFLVSFYNNEISEKSEIFDDQFSVERPDGSNFTLKIRSTKLEDSAMYFCASKGQRSTDTQYFGPGTRLTVL.

V usage is TRBV6-6 and J usage is TRBJ1-2; no reliable D call. The V and J ends lost 6 bases and 1 base respectively, with 6 bases between them. The CDR3 covers 12 residues. Germline V lookup: CDR1 MNHNY, CDR2 SVGAGI (reference sequence). The CDR3 spells CASSRLNYGYTF. The CDR3 coding sequence is TGTGCCAGCAGCCGGCTTAACTATGGCTACACCTTC.

Concerning this clonotype: Germline and junction disagree at one end, which may indicate a read error. The chain recombines TRBV4-3 with TRBJ1-2; D ambiguous. In germline, CDR1 is LGHNA, CDR2 YSLEER. This CDR3 comprises 15 residues. The DNA of the CDR3 is TGCTCCAGCAGCCAAGATGCCTTCGTGGGCTATGGCTACACCTTC. Translated, it gives CSSSQDAFVGYGYTF.

This clonotype has only a few counts. The chain links TRBV20-1 to TRBJ2-5; 8 bases line up with TRBD1. V trimming: 5 bases; J trimming: 4 bases; junction bases outside the gene matches: 12. The CDR3 consists of 15 residues. Germline V gene sequence: CDR1 DFQATT, CDR2 SNEGSKA (reference sequence). In nucleotides, the CDR3 is TGCAGTGCTTCTCAGGGGGCAACCGCCCGAGAGACCCAGTACTTC. Amino acid sequence: CSASQGATARETQYF.

The V gene is TRBV9, the J gene TRBJ1-2, with D perhaps matching TRBD1 (6 bases). The CDR3 is made up of 13 amino acids. Trimming took off 4 bases at V and 3 bases at J, with 10 bases between the two ends. Germline assignment: CDR1 SGDLS and CDR2 YYNGEE. CDR3 sequence: CASSQGGHYGYTF. In nucleotides, the CDR3 is TGTGCCAGCAGCCAAGGGGGGCACTATGGCTACACCTTC.

This clonotype was picked up a small number of times. The V and J genes are TRBV6-2 or TRBV6-3 and TRBJ1-5; D perhaps matches TRBD1 (5 bases). The CDR3 is 15 residues long. Germline V CDR1 and CDR2: MNHEY, SVGEGT. V was cut by 4 bases and J by 2 bases, with 12 bases left in between. CDR3 loop: CASSWGPKGNQPQHF. The CDR3 DNA sequence: TGTGCCAGCAGTTGGGGCCCAAAAGGCAATCAGCCCCAGCATTTT.

This chain connects TRBV5-1 to TRBJ2-7, with TRBD2 identical over 8 bases. V was clipped by 2 bases and J by 2 bases; unmatched bases: 6. The CDR3 is 15 residues long. The germline CDR1 and CDR2 sequences are SGHRS and YFSETQ. CDR3 region: CASSFGAGGPYEQYF. CDR3 nucleotide sequence: TGCGCCAGCAGCTTCGGCGCGGGGGGCCCCTACGAGCAGTACTTC. Complete variable domain (other parts from reference TRBV5-1 and TRBJ2-7): KAGVTQTPRYLIKTRGQQVTLSCSPISGHRSVSWYQQTPGQGLQFLFEYFSETQRNKGNFPGRFSGRQFSNSRSEMNVSTLELGDSALYLCASSFGAGGPYEQYFGPGTRLTVT.

This clonotype was counted many times. This chain links TRBV7-2 with TRBJ2-2, with 10 bases that match TRBD1. CDR3 size: 15 residues. V shed 5 bases, J shed 6 bases, and the junction held 6 bases outside the gene matches. The germline gives CDR1 SGHTA, CDR2 FQGNSA. The CDR3 is CASSLTGGRAGELFF. CDR3 DNA: TGTGCCAGCAGCCTGACAGGGGGCAGAGCCGGGGAGCTGTTTTTT.

The rearrangement links TRBV11-2 to TRBJ2-7, with D perhaps matching TRBD2 (6 bases). The V gene's germline CDR1 is SGHAT and CDR2 FQNNGV. Trimming cost V 1 base and J 3 bases, with 10 bases left between them. CDR3 size: 14 residues. The CDR3 is CASSLGGSGYEQYF. The CDR3 DNA sequence: TGTGCCAGCAGCTTAGGTGGTAGCGGCTACGAGCAGTACTTC. Full variable domain (missing parts from reference TRBV11-2 and TRBJ2-7): EAGVAQSPRYKIIEKRQSVAFWCNPISGHATLYWYQQILGQGPKLLIQFQNNGVVDDSQLPKDRFSAERLKGVDSTLKIQPAKLEDSAVYLCASSLGGSGYEQYFGPGTRLTVT.

There are a few counts of this clonotype. This chain uses TRBV28 with TRBJ2-2; TRBD1 is a possible D gene (6 bases). V lost 3 bases, J lost 2 bases, and 13 bases lay in between. This CDR3 comprises 16 residues. The germline gives CDR1 MDHEN, CDR2 SYDVKM. CDR3 in amino acids: CASSLFLGANTGELFF. CDR3 bases: TGTGCCAGCAGTTTGTTCTTGGGGGCCAACACCGGGGAGCTGTTTTTT.

The chain is built from TRBV12-3 or TRBV12-4 and TRBJ2-3, with 7 bases aligning to TRBD1. With 6 bases clipped from V and 2 bases from J, the junction kept 11 bases outside the gene matches. The CDR3 consists of 16 residues. The CDR3 loop is CASSRQGTSPTDTQYF. The DNA of the CDR3 is TGTGCCAGCAGCCGACAGGGAACTTCCCCCACAGATACGCAGTATTTT.

As regards this clonotype: Relative to the germline gene, one junction end is altered; a read error may explain this. The J gene is TRBJ1-1, the V gene TRBV19; D remains ambiguous. CDR1 LNHDA and CDR2 SQIVND come from the germline V gene (reference sequence). The length of the CDR3 is 14 residues. CDR3 coding DNA: TGTGCCAGTAGTATGGCAGCAATGAACTCTGAAGCTTTCTTT. This sequence encodes CASSMAAMNSEAFF.

In this sample, this clonotype turned up a few times. The V call is TRBV11-2, the J call TRBJ1-5, with 10 bases that match TRBD1. This CDR3 comprises 15 residues. Per the germline V gene, CDR1 is SGHAT and CDR2 is FQNNGV. V gave up 11 bases and J gave up 2 bases; unmatched junction bases: 9. The CDR3 spells CAAGDRGSGNQPQHF. The CDR3 bases are TGTGCCGCCGGGGACAGGGGTTCTGGCAATCAGCCCCAGCATTTT.

This clonotype was observed a handful of times. The chain is built from TRBV6-1 and TRBJ2-5; D not certain. The V end lost 1 base, the J end lost 0 bases, and 6 bases lay between the germline ends. The CDR3 contains 14 residues. Germline CDR1 MNHNS, CDR2 SASEGT. The CDR3 region is CASSEGLDQETQYF. In DNA form, the CDR3 reads TGTGCCAGCAGTGAAGGGCTAGACCAAGAGACCCAGTACTTC.

J is TRBJ1-2 and V is TRBV5-8; D is undetermined. The germline V and J ends were trimmed by 4 bases and 2 bases, with 18 bases remaining between them. The CDR3 totals 16 residues. The germline CDR1 and CDR2 sequences are SGHTS and YDEGEE. The CDR3 spells CASSPFRPGPNYGYTF. Written as DNA, the CDR3 is TGTGCCAGCAGCCCATTCAGGCCAGGTCCCAACTATGGCTACACCTTC. Full variable domain (missing parts from reference TRBV5-8 and TRBJ1-2): EAGVTQSPTHLIKTRGQQATLRCSPISGHTSVYWYQQALGLGLQFLLWYDEGEERNRGNFPPRFSGRQFPNYSSELNVNALELEDSALYLCASSPFRPGPNYGYTFGSGTRLTVV.

This sequence joins TRBV7-9 and TRBJ1-2; maybe TRBD1 (5 bases). CDR1 is SEHNR, CDR2 FQNEAQ, per germline (reference sequence). V lost 5 bases and J lost 0, with 19 bases in between. The CDR3 is 17 amino acids. The CDR3 protein is CASSERHGDGTNYGYTF. The DNA for the CDR3 is TGTGCCAGCAGCGAAAGGCATGGGGACGGAACTAACTATGGCTACACCTTC. The whole variable domain, remainder taken from reference TRBV7-9 and TRBJ1-2, is DTGVSQNPRHKITKRGQNVTFRCDPISEHNRLYWYRQTLGQGPEFLTYFQNEAQLEKSRLLSDRFSAERPKGSFSTLEIQRTEQGDSAMYLCASSERHGDGTNYGYTFGSGTRLTVV.

The J gene is TRBJ2-5, the V gene TRBV7-6, with TRBD1 identical over 9 bases. The J segment lost 5 bases and the V segment lost 5 bases, leaving 9 bases of the junction unmatched. Germline loops: CDR1 SGHVS, CDR2 FNYEAQ. The CDR3 is 15 residues long. In nucleotides, the CDR3 is TGTGCCAGCAGCGCGTACCGGGACAGGGAGGAGACCCAGTACTTC. Translating it yields CASSAYRDREETQYF.

At least ten counts were recorded for this clonotype. The V call is TRBV7-8, the J call TRBJ1-5; no definite D call. The CDR3 is 17 residues long. Looked up from germline, CDR1 is SGHVS and CDR2 is FQNEAQ. The V end lost 1 base, the J end lost 2 bases, and 15 bases lay between the germline ends. The CDR3 coding sequence is TGTGCCAGCAGCTTAGTGGGTTCGGGAATGGGCAATCAGCCCCAGCATTTT. This codes for CASSLVGSGMGNQPQHF.

This clonotype appeared a few times. The chain joins TRBV25-1 to TRBJ2-2; possible D gene TRBD1, 6 bases. V dropped 3 bases and J dropped 2 bases, with 10 bases sitting between them. The germline V gene encodes CDR1 MGHDK and CDR2 SYGVNS. The CDR3 spans 15 residues. DNA for the CDR3: TGTGCCAGCAGTGATGGACAGACCAACACCGGGGAGCTGTTTTTT. Protein: CASSDGQTNTGELFF.

The chain links TRBV7-3 to TRBJ1-1; TRBD1 is a possible D gene (6 bases). V lost 5 bases, J lost 8 bases, and 18 bases lay in between. Germline loops: CDR1 SGHTA, CDR2 FQGTGA. This CDR3 is 14 amino acids long. CDR3 coding DNA: TGTGCCAGCAGCCCGGACAGACTCTCCAGAGAAGCTTTCTTT. Its protein product is CASSPDRLSREAFF.

The sample holds a few counts of this clonotype. The J gene is TRBJ1-6, the V gene TRBV10-2; D uncertain. Trimming cost V 10 bases and J 7 bases, with 17 bases left between them. This CDR3 is built from 14 residues. CDR1 WSHSY and CDR2 SAAADI come from the germline V gene. This chain's CDR3 is CATRGEGFNSPLHF. Here the CDR3 DNA reads TGCGCCACCCGCGGGGAGGGTTTCAATTCACCCCTCCACTTT.

This chain uses TRBV6-6 with TRBJ2-5, with TRBD1 matching over 8 bases. CDR1 and CDR2 from the germline V gene are MNHNY and SVGAGI (reference sequence). V shed 1 base and J 2 bases; nucleotides not matched to a gene: 0. There are 14 residues in the CDR3. The DNA for the CDR3 is TGTGCCAGCAGTTACTGGACAGGGCAAGAGACCCAGTACTTC. Residues: CASSYWTGQETQYF.

There are a few counts of this clonotype. The chain employs TRBV28 and TRBJ1-4; tentatively, D is TRBD1 (6 bases). Germline V gene lookup returns CDR1 MDHEN and CDR2 SYDVKM. This CDR3 contains 15 residues. The V and J ends lost 8 bases and 0 bases respectively, with 13 bases between them. CDR3 sequence (DNA): TGTGCCAGCGCGACAGGCCGAGCAACTAATGAAAAACTGTTTTTT. Amino acid sequence: CASATGRATNEKLFF.

There are a few counts of this clonotype. The chain links TRBV7-2 to TRBJ1-2; weak D call: TRBD1 (6 bases). Trimming removed 4 bases at V and 7 bases at J, with 16 bases between. The V gene's germline CDR1 is SGHTA and CDR2 FQGNSA. The CDR3 consists of 14 residues. This CDR3 is CASSSPTGLGGYTF. CDR3 DNA sequence: TGTGCCAGCAGCTCCCCGACAGGTCTAGGTGGCTACACCTTC.

The chain has TRBV7-9 and TRBJ2-3; 8 nucleotides align to TRBD2. Germline-derived CDR1 and CDR2 are SEHNR and FQNEAQ (reference sequence). V lost 9 bases to trimming and J lost 4 bases; unmatched junction nucleotides: 9. The CDR3 is 14 residues long. The CDR3 nucleotides read TGTGCCAGAAGCCAAAGCGGGAGACCAGATACGCAGTATTTT. Translated: CARSQSGRPDTQYF.

This clonotype turned up a few times. The chain combines TRBV7-9 with TRBJ2-5; D is perhaps TRBD1 (5 bases). Germline CDR1 reads SEHNR; CDR2 reads FQNEAQ (reference sequence). This CDR3 has 15 amino acids. Deletions cut 1 base from V and 7 bases from J, with 16 bases between. Written as DNA, the CDR3 is TGTGCCAGCAGCTTAGAAGGACACACCATCTGGACCCAGTACTTC. Translated: CASSLEGHTIWTQYF.